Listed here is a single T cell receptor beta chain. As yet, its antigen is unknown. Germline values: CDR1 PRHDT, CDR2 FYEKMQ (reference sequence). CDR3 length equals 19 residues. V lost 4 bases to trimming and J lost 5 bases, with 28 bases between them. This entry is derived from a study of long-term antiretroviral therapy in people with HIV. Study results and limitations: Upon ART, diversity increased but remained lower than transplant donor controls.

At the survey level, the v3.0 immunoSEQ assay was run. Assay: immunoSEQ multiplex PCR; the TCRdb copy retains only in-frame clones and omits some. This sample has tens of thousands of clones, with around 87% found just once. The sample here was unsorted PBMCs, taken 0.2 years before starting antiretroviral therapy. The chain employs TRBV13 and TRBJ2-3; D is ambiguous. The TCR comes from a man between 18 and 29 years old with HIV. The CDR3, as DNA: TGTGCCAGCAGCTCGGCAAGTCCGGACGGAAGAATAAGTCGAGATACGCAGTATTTT. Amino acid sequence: CASSSASPDGRISRDTQYF.